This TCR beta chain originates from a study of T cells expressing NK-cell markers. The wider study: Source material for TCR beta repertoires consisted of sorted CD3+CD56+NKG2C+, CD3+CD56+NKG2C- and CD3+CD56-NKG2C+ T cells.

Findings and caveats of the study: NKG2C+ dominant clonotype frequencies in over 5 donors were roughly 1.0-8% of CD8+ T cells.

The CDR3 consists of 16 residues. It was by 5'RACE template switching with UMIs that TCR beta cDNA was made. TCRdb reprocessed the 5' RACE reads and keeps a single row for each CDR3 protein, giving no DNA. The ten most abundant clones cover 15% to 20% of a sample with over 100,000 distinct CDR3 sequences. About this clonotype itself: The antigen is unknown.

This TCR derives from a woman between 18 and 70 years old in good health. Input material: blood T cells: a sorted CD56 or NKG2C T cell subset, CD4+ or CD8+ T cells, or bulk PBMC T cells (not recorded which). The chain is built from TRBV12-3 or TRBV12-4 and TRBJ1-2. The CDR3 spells CASSLSPRGGLYGYTF.